These T cell receptor beta chains were read from a single sample in a study of blood T cell repertoires in COVID-19. Profiling relied on immunoSEQ multiplex PCR, and the TCRdb table lists in-frame clones only, not all of them. The sample holds roughly 520,000 clones; around 87% are singletons and the top ten take less than 2%. The sequenced sample consisted of PBMCs or T cells enriched from blood (not recorded which). All receptors derive from a woman aged 40 to 49 who had recovered from COVID-19. The CDR3 runs from the conserved cysteine through the conserved F or W. Fields, in order: D gene, clone size, V gene, J gene, CDR3 DNA, CDR3 protein. The D gene is left open where the match is weak. The size of a clone is reported for some rows only, either as once, few or many, or as a class for expanded clones.

TRBD2	.	TRBV12-5	TRBJ2-3	TGTGCTAGTGGTCTAGGACTAGCGGGAGAAACAGATACGCAGTATTTT	CASGLGLAGETDTQYF
TRBD1	.	TRBV7-8	TRBJ1-5	TGTGCCAGCAGCTTAGTTTTGTCGCCAGGGGGTCAGCCCCAGCATTTT	CASSLVLSPGGQPQHF
TRBD2	.	TRBV19	TRBJ2-7	TGTGCCAGTAGTGGGTGGCTAGCGGGAGCAGGCTACGAGCAGTACTTC	CASSGWLAGAGYEQYF
TRBD2	.	TRBV20-1	TRBJ2-2	TGCAGTGCCCATAGCGGGGGGGCGGTGTTTTTT	CSAHSGGAVFF
.	.	TRBV19	TRBJ1-5	TGTGCCAGTACAGGGAGGTGGGACAATCAGCCCCAGCATTTT	CASTGRWDNQPQHF
.	.	TRBV29-1	TRBJ2-2	TGCAGCGTTGGCCAGGGGAGGGCCGGGGAGCTGTTTTTT	CSVGQGRAGELFF
TRBD1	.	TRBV27	TRBJ1-1	TGTGCCAGCACCCCGGGACAGGGTTGGGACACTGAAGCTTTCTTT	CASTPGQGWDTEAFF
.	.	TRBV4-3	TRBJ1-3	TGCGCCAGCAGCCACAACCCACGGAACACCATATATTTT	CASSHNPRNTIYF
.	.	TRBV4-3	TRBJ1-2	TGCGCCAGCAGCCCCCTTGGGGGAGGGAAGAACTATGGCTACACCTTC	CASSPLGGGKNYGYTF
TRBD2	.	TRBV2	TRBJ2-1	TGTGCCAGCAGTCGCGGGACTAGCGGGAGTTGGCCCTACAATGAGCAGTTCTTC	CASSRGTSGSWPYNEQFF
TRBD2	.	TRBV7-2	TRBJ2-3	TGTGCCAGCAGCCTTCCACTAGCGGGAGGTCGGGACACAGATACGCAGTATTTT	CASSLPLAGGRDTDTQYF
.	.	TRBV19	TRBJ1-2	TGTGCCACCTACGACTTGATTAACTCCTATGGCTACACCTTC	CATYDLINSYGYTF
TRBD1	.	TRBV29-1	TRBJ1-2	TGCAGCGGTTGGACAGGGGGCTCCTATGGCTACACCTTC	CSGWTGGSYGYTF
TRBD1	.	TRBV5-1	TRBJ1-4	TGCGCCAGCACGACCGGGGACAGATATTCTAATGAAAAACTGTTTTTT	CASTTGDRYSNEKLFF
TRBD2	.	TRBV5-1	TRBJ2-1	TGCGCCAGCAGCTTCGAACTAGCGGGAGTCCCCCCCTACAATGAGCAGTTCTTC	CASSFELAGVPPYNEQFF
.	few	TRBV4-3	TRBJ2-1	TGCGCCAGCAGCCAATCTAGTCGTACCTACAATGAGCAGTTCTTC	CASSQSSRTYNEQFF
.	once	TRBV7-9	TRBJ1-3	TGTGCCAGCAGCCATCGGGGCTCTGGAAACACCATATATTTT	CASSHRGSGNTIYF
TRBD2	.	TRBV4-3	TRBJ2-3	TGCGCCAGCAGCGCACTAGGACTAGCGGGAGTGGGAGATACGCAGTATTTT	CASSALGLAGVGDTQYF
.	.	TRBV27	TRBJ1-5	TGTGCCAGCAGTCCCTCGGACAAGGAAGCCGTTCAGCCCCAGCATTTT	CASSPSDKEAVQPQHF
.	.	TRBV7-2	TRBJ2-7	TGTGCCAGCAGCCCCCTCTACGAGCAGTACTTC	CASSPLYEQYF
.	.	TRBV18	TRBJ1-1	TGTGCCAGCTCGCCCGCAGGGGCCGTGAACACTGAAGCTTTCTTT	CASSPAGAVNTEAFF
TRBD1	.	TRBV6-5	TRBJ2-5	TGTGCCAGCAGTTATTTAGTTGTGGGGACAGAAGAGACCCAGTACTTC	CASSYLVVGTEETQYF
.	.	TRBV11-2	TRBJ1-2	TGTGCCAGCAGCTTCTGGACAGATGGCTACACCTTC	CASSFWTDGYTF